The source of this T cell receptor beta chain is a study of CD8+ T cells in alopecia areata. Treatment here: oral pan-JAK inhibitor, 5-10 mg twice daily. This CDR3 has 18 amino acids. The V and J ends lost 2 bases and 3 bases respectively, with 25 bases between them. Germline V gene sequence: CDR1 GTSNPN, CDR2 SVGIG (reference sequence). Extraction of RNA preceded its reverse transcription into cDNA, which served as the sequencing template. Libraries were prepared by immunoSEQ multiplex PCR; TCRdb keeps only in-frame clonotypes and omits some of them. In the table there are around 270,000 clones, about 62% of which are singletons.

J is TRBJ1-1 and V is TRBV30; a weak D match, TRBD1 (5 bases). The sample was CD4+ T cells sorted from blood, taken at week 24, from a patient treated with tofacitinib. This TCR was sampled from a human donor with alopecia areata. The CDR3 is CAWSPYPPPARDHTEAFF. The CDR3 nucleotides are TGTGCCTGGAGTCCATATCCCCCGCCGGCCAGGGATCACACTGAAGCTTTCTTT.